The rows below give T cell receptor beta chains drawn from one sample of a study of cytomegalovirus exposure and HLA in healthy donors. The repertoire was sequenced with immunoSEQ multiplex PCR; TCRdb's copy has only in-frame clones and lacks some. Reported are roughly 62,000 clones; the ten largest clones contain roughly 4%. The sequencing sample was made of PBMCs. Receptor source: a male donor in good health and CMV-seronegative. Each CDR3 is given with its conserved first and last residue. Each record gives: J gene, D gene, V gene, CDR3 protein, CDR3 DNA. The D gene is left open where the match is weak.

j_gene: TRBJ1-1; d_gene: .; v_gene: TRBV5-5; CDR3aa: CASSLIRGGSTEAFF; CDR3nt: TGTGCCAGCAGCCTAATTCGGGGGGGTAGCACTGAAGCTTTCTTT
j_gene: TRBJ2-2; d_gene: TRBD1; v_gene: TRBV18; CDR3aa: CASSPGTGDTGELFF; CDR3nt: TGTGCCAGCTCACCTGGGACAGGTGACACCGGGGAGCTGTTTTTT
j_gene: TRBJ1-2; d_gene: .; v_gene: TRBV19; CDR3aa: CASSIQGSLNYGYTF; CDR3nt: TGTGCCAGTAGTATCCAGGGCAGCCTTAACTATGGCTACACCTTC
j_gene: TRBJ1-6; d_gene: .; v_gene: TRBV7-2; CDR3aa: CARSRDLSLHF; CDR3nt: TGTGCCAGAAGCCGCGACTTAAGCCTCCACTTT
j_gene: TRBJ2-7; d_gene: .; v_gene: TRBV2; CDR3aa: CASRTNVPYEQYF; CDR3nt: TGTGCCAGCAGGACAAACGTCCCTTACGAGCAGTACTTC
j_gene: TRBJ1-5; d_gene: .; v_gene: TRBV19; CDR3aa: CASSISGWAMGNQPQHF; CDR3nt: TGTGCCAGTAGTATCTCAGGGTGGGCGATGGGCAATCAGCCCCAGCATTTT
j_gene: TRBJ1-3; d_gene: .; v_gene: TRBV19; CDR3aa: CASCEGLRYSGNTIYF; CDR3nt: TGTGCCAGTTGCGAGGGACTCCGTTACTCTGGAAACACCATATATTTT
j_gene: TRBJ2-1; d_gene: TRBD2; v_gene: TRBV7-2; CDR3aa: CASSLVAGAFGNEQFF; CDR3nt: TGTGCCAGCAGCTTAGTTGCGGGAGCCTTCGGCAATGAGCAGTTCTTC
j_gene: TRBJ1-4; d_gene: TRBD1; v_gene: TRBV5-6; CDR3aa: CASKGQQNEKLFF; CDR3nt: TGTGCCAGCAAGGGACAGCAAAATGAAAAACTGTTTTTT
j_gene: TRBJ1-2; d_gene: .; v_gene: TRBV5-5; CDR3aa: CASSLYRRLDYGYTF; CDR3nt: TGTGCCAGCAGCTTGTACCGCCGGTTGGACTATGGCTACACCTTC
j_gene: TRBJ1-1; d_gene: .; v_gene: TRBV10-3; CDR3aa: CAISGTVNTEAFF; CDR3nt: TGTGCCATCAGTGGCACAGTGAACACTGAAGCTTTCTTT
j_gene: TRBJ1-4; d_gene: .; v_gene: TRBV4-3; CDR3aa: CASSQGEAEKLFF; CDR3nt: TGCGCCAGCAGCCAAGGTGAAGCCGAAAAACTGTTTTTT
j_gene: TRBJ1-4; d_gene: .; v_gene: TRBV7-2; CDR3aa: CASSLVVGAGEKLFF; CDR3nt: TGTGCCAGCAGCTTAGTGGTGGGGGCAGGAGAAAAACTGTTTTTT
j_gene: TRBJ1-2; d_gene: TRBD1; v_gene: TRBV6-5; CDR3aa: CASSYSGQGANYGYTF; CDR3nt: TGTGCCAGCAGTTACTCGGGACAGGGAGCTAACTATGGCTACACCTTC
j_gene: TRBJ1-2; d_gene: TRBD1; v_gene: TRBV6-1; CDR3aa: CASSSAPQGADGYTF; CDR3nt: TGTGCCAGCAGTTCCGCGCCTCAGGGGGCTGATGGCTACACCTTC
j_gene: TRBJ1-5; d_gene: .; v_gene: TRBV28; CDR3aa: CASKVGSIPYGNQPQHF; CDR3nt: TGTGCCAGCAAGGTGGGCTCAATCCCTTATGGCAATCAGCCCCAGCATTTT
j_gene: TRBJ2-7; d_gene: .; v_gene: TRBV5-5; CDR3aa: CASSPLTGEEQYF; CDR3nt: TGTGCCAGCAGCCCCCTGACAGGCGAGGAGCAGTACTTC
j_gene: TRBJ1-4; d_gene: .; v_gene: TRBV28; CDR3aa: CASSTAGANEKLFF; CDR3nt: TGTGCCAGCAGTACCGCAGGGGCTAATGAAAAACTGTTTTTT
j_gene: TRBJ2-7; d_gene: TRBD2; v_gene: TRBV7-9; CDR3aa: CASSLSGRLYEQYF; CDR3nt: TGTGCCAGCAGCTTAAGCGGGAGGCTCTACGAGCAGTACTTC
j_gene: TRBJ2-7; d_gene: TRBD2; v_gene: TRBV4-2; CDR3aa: CASSPGLAGLRYEQYF; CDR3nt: TGTGCCAGCAGCCCTGGACTAGCGGGCCTCCGTTACGAGCAGTACTTC
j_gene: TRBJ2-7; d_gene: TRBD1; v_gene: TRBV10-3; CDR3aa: CAISDYATGVDYKQYF; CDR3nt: TGTGCCATCAGTGATTATGCGACAGGGGTTGACTACAAGCAGTACTTC
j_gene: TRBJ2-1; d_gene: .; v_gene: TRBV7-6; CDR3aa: CASSFQGYNEQFF; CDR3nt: TGTGCCAGCAGCTTTCAGGGCTACAATGAGCAGTTCTTC
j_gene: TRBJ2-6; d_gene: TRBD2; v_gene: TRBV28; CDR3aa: CASSRGDGANVLTF; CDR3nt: TGTGCCAGCAGCCGGGGGGACGGGGCCAACGTCCTGACTTTC
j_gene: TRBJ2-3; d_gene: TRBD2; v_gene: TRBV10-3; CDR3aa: CAISERASGGHTDTQYF; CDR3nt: TGTGCCATCAGTGAGAGGGCTAGCGGGGGGCACACAGATACGCAGTATTTT
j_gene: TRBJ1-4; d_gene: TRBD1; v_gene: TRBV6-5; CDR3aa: CASTPGQVEKLFF; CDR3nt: TGTGCCAGCACCCCCGGACAGGTTGAAAAACTGTTTTTT
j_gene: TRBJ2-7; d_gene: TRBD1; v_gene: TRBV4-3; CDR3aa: CASSLLQGSYEQYF; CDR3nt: TGCGCCAGCAGCCTCTTACAGGGGTCCTACGAGCAGTACTTC
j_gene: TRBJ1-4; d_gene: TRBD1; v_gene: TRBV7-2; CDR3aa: CASSPGQGNEKLFF; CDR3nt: TGTGCCAGCAGCCCAGGACAGGGAAATGAAAAACTGTTTTTT
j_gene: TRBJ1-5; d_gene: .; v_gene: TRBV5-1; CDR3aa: CASSLTGFNQPQHF; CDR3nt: TGCGCCAGCAGCTTAACAGGGTTCAATCAGCCCCAGCATTTT
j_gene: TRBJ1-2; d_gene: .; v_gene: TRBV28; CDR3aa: CASSTGNNYGYTF; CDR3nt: TGTGCCAGCAGTACAGGGAACAACTATGGCTACACCTTC
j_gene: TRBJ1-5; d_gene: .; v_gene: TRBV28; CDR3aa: CASSPIGDYTSNQPQHF; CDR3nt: TGTGCCAGCAGTCCTATCGGGGATTACACTAGCAATCAGCCCCAGCATTTT
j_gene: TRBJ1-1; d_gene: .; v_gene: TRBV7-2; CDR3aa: CASSLRRNTEDFF; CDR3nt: TGTGCCAGCAGCTTACGGAGGAACACTGAAGATTTCTTT
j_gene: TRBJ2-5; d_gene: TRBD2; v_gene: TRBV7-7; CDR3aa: CASSLGTSGAQETQYF; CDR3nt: TGTGCTAGCAGCTTAGGGACTAGCGGGGCCCAAGAGACCCAGTACTTC
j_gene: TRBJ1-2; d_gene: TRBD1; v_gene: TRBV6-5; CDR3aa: CASLYRGANYGYTF; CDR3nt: TGTGCCAGCCTGTACAGGGGAGCTAACTATGGCTACACCTTC
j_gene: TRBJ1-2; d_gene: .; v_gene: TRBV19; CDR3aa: CASSINQASYGYTF; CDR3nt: TGTGCCAGTAGTATTAATCAGGCCTCCTATGGCTACACCTTC
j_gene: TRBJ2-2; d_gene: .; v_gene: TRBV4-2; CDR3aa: CASSGGQVSTGELFF; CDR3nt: TGTGCCAGCAGCGGGGGCCAGGTGAGCACCGGGGAGCTGTTTTTT
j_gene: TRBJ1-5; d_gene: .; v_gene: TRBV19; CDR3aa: CASRIQQGSGNQPQHF; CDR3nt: TGTGCCAGTAGGATTCAACAGGGATCTGGCAATCAGCCCCAGCATTTT
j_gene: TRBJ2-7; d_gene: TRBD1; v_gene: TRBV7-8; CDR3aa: CASSPTGNSYEQYF; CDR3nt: TGTGCCAGCAGCCCGACAGGGAACTCCTACGAGCAGTACTTC
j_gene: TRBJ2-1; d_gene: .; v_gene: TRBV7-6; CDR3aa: CASSLAGGNEQFF; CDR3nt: TGTGCCAGCAGCTTAGCGGGGGGTAATGAGCAGTTCTTC
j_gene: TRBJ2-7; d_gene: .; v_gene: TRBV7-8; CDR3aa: CASSLDRVYEQYF; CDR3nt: TGTGCCAGCAGCTTAGACAGGGTCTACGAGCAGTACTTC
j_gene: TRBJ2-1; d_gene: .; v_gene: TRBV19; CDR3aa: CASETGPTGHNEQFF; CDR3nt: TGTGCCAGCGAAACAGGGCCAACCGGCCACAATGAGCAGTTCTTC
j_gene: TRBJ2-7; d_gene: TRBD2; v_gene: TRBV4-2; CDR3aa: CASSRTSGASYEQYF; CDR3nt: TGTGCCAGCAGCCGAACTAGCGGGGCCTCCTACGAGCAGTACTTC
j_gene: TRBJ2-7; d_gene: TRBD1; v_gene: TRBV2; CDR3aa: CASNGAPGQESYEQYF; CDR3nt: TGTGCCAGCAACGGGGCACCGGGACAGGAGTCCTACGAGCAGTACTTC